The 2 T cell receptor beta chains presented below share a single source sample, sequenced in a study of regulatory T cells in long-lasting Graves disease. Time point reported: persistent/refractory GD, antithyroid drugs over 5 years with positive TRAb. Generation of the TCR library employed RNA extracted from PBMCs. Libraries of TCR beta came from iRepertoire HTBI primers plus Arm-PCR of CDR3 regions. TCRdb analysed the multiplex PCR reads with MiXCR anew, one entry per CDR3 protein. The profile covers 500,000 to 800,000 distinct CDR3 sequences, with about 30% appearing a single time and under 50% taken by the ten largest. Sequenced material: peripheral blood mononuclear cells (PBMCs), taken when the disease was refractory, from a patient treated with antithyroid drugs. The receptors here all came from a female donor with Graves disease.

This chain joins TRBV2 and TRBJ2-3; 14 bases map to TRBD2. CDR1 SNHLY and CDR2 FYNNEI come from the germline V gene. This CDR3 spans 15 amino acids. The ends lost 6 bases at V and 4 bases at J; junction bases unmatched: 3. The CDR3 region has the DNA TGTGCCAGCAGCAGACTAGCGGGAGGGCCAGATACGCAGTATTTT. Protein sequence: CASSRLAGGPDTQYF.

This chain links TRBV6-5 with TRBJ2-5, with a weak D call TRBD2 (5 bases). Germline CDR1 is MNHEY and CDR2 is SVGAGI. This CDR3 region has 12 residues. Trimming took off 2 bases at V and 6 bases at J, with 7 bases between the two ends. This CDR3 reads CASSYPGKTQYF. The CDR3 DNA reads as TGTGCCAGCAGTTACCCCGGGAAGACCCAGTACTTC.